This entry describes one T cell receptor beta chain. Its antigen is unidentified. CD4+ T cells were isolated untouched, approximately 98% pure. These data originate in a study of T cell repertoires and HLA-DP antigens. The wider study: DNA input averaged approximately 0.2 ug in sorted CD137+CD4+ and around 1,100 ng in pre-culture CD4+.

Germline V gene sequence: CDR1 SGHAT, CDR2 FQNNGV. Trimming left V 3 bases short and J 0 bases short, with 7 bases between. This CDR3 has 14 amino acids. Generated by immunoSEQ multiplex PCR, the TCRdb table keeps only in-frame clones and is missing some. The table records over 60,000 clones, around 77% of them present only once. This receptor was taken from a man aged 55 to 70 in good health and CMV-seronegative. The chain links TRBV11-2 to TRBJ2-3; D is unresolved. What was sequenced was CD4+ T cells from PBMCs. The CDR3 bases are TGTGCCAGCAGCTTGTCCCCTAGCACAGATACGCAGTATTTT. This encodes CASSLSPSTDTQYF.